This T cell receptor (beta chain) is drawn from a study of blood T cell repertoires in COVID-19. Study background: The cDNA or gDNA used as material had been derived from T cells, B-cell-depleted T cells, or PBMCs.

Data came from immunoSEQ multiplex PCR; TCRdb stores just in-frame clones and leaves some out. The data show some 69,000 clones, about four fifths seen once. There are 13 residues in the CDR3. V was cut by 3 bases and J by 6 bases, with 9 bases left in between. Germline V gene sequence: CDR1 SEHNR, CDR2 FQNEAQ (reference sequence). This receptor was taken from a human donor in a cohort sampled during active COVID-19. The sample comprised peripheral blood. J is TRBJ1-5 and V is TRBV7-9; possible D gene TRBD1, 5 bases. The CDR3 protein is CASSFDRGQPQHF. The CDR3 DNA sequence: TGTGCCAGCAGCTTCGACAGAGGTCAGCCCCAGCATTTT.